The 15 T cell receptor beta chains in this list originate from one sample, sequenced in a study of blood T cell repertoires in COVID-19. Sequenced by immunoSEQ multiplex PCR; TCRdb stores in-frame clones only, minus some. The sample has approximately 280,000 clones, more than 85% seen once. Material for sequencing was peripheral blood. Receptors were obtained from a man aged 35 to 55 with acute or convalescent COVID-19.

The chain has TRBV11-2 and TRBJ2-5; 8 nucleotides align to TRBD1. Germline assignment: CDR1 SGHAT and CDR2 FQNNGV. After removal of 6 bases from V and 5 bases from J, the junction contained 5 bases not matched to a gene. This CDR3 is built from 13 residues. The CDR3 nucleotides are TGTGCCAGCAGTTTTCAGGGGGCGGAGACCCAGTACTTC. Protein: CASSFQGAETQYF.

The chain carries TRBV12-3 or TRBV12-4 and TRBJ1-1; D remains ambiguous. Deletions cut 3 bases from V and 5 bases from J, with 10 bases between. This CDR3 is built from 13 residues. The CDR3 region is CASSFVRRTEAFF. The CDR3 region has the DNA TGTGCCAGCAGTTTCGTGAGGAGGACTGAAGCTTTCTTT.

This clone was observed a few times. V gene TRBV5-8 combines with J gene TRBJ1-4, with 7 bases identical to TRBD1. CDR1 is SGHTS, CDR2 YDEGEE, per germline. The CDR3 runs to 14 residues. V shed 4 bases and J 8 bases; nucleotides not matched to a gene: 8. CDR3 nucleotides: TGTGCCAGCAGCCGACAGGGTTTGGGCGAAAAACTGTTTTTT. As protein: CASSRQGLGEKLFF.

The rearrangement links TRBV19 to TRBJ1-3, with 7 bases that match TRBD1. The CDR3 extends over 13 amino acids. With 9 bases clipped from V and 6 bases from J, the junction kept 8 bases outside the gene matches. Germline CDR1 is LNHDA and CDR2 is SQIVND (reference sequence). CDR3 sequence: CASADRIENTIYF. The CDR3 coding sequence is TGTGCCAGCGCGGACAGGATTGAAAACACCATATATTTT.

The chain recombines TRBV6-6 with TRBJ1-4; D is ambiguous. The CDR3 is 13 residues long. V lost 0 bases to trimming and J lost 8 bases, with 7 bases between them. Germline V gene sequence: CDR1 MNHNY, CDR2 SVGAGI (reference sequence). CDR3 nucleotide sequence: TGTGCCAGCAGTTACTCGAGGGTCGAAAAACTGTTTTTT. The encoded protein is CASSYSRVEKLFF.

V and J are TRBV9 and TRBJ1-1; no reliable D call. This CDR3 has 16 amino acids. The V gene's germline CDR1 is SGDLS and CDR2 YYNGEE. Trimming took 0 bases from V and 0 from J, leaving 12 bases between them. The CDR3 sequence: CASSVDPAGMNTEAFF. The CDR3 bases are TGTGCCAGCAGCGTAGATCCCGCGGGCATGAACACTGAAGCTTTCTTT.

This clone was seen just once. The chain combines TRBV5-6 with TRBJ2-2; D may be TRBD2 (6 bases). V shed 0 bases and J shed 7 bases, with 10 bases lying between them. This CDR3 comprises 14 residues. Germline V gene data show CDR1 as SGHDT and CDR2 as YYEEEE. The CDR3 DNA follows: TGTGCCAGCAGCTTGGGCAGCGGGCTCGGGGAGCTGTTTTTT. Its translation: CASSLGSGLGELFF.

The rearrangement uses TRBV5-1 and TRBJ1-2; D is unclear. Germline values: CDR1 SGHRS, CDR2 YFSETQ. The CDR3 runs to 15 residues. Trimming pared 0 bases from V and 0 bases from J, leaving 9 bases between. CDR3 amino acids: CASSLGGVSNYGYTF. CDR3 bases: TGCGCCAGCAGCTTGGGTGGAGTCTCTAACTATGGCTACACCTTC.

This clone appeared a single time. A read error may account for a junction end that differs from germline. V is TRBV5-6 and J is TRBJ2-4; D is perhaps TRBD1 (6 bases). The CDR3 loop spans 13 amino acids. Germline lookup yields CDR1 SGHDT and CDR2 YYEEEE. CDR3 sequence reads: CASSLNDRSGTDF. CDR3 nucleotide sequence: TGTGCCAGCAGCTTAAACGACAGGTCGGGTACGGACTTC.

This chain uses TRBV12-3 or TRBV12-4 with TRBJ2-3; weak D call: TRBD2 (5 bases). Trimming took off 5 bases at V and 4 bases at J, with 10 bases between the two ends. The CDR3 runs to 13 residues. This chain's CDR3 is CASSPPGSDTQYF. Here the CDR3 DNA reads TGTGCCAGCAGTCCCCCGGGGTCAGATACGCAGTATTTT.

As concerns this clone: Different DNA sequences within this sample yield the same CDR3. V usage is TRBV2 and J usage is TRBJ1-5, with 8 bases matching TRBD1. Germline assignment: CDR1 SNHLY and CDR2 FYNNEI. The CDR3 has 14 residues. Trimming took 6 bases from V and 2 from J; bases not matched to a gene: 3. CDR3 loop: CASSPTGGNQPQHF. CDR3 coding DNA: TGTGCCAGCAGCCCGACAGGGGGCAATCAGCCCCAGCATTTT.

The chain combines TRBV5-4 with TRBJ2-3, with TRBD2 matching over 9 bases. Germline trimming cut 2 bases from V and 0 bases from J; bases unmatched to any gene: 4. This CDR3 is built from 16 residues. Looked up from germline, CDR1 is SGHNT and CDR2 is YYREEE (reference sequence). CDR3 in amino acids: CASSLRRGGSTDTQYF. CDR3 sequence (DNA): TGTGCCAGCAGCTTAAGGCGGGGGGGTAGCACAGATACGCAGTATTTT.

V and J are TRBV2 and TRBJ1-5; D is ambiguous. The CDR3 loop spans 12 amino acids. Trimming shortened V by 8 bases and J by 7 bases, and 12 bases separated the two germline ends. Germline CDR1 reads SNHLY; CDR2 reads FYNNEI. The CDR3 DNA sequence: TGTGCCAGCGGGTCAGGCGGGCAGCCCCAGCATTTT. Translation: CASGSGGQPQHF.

V is TRBV19 and J is TRBJ1-3, with D maybe TRBD1 (6 bases). The CDR3 length is 14 residues. V was cut by 5 bases and J by 3 bases, with 11 bases left in between. Germline assignment: CDR1 LNHDA and CDR2 SQIVND (reference sequence). CDR3 protein: CASSSGHFGNTIYF. CDR3 nucleotides: TGTGCCAGTAGTTCGGGACATTTTGGAAACACCATATATTTT.

The chain joins TRBV29-1 to TRBJ2-7; the D gene is possibly TRBD2 (5 bases). This CDR3 comprises 12 residues. Between the trimmed V and J ends, which lost 7 bases and 1 base, there was a span of 11 bases. The germline gives CDR1 SQVTM, CDR2 ANQGSEA. The CDR3 DNA follows: TGCAGCGCGGGCCCGGGATCCTACGAGCAGTACTTC. Translation gives CSAGPGSYEQYF.